A selection of T cell receptor beta chains follows, all from one sample in a study of T cells after yellow fever vaccination. Via MiXCR, TCRdb re-called the 5' RACE reads, giving one row per CDR3 protein. Among a few hundred thousand distinct CDR3 sequences, about a sixth were seen once, and the ten largest hold 15% to 20%. The material sequenced was PBMCs, taken roughly 5 days after the first yellow fever vaccination. These receptors were taken from a man younger than 30 who received the YFV17D yellow fever vaccine. CDR3s include the opening cysteine and the closing phenylalanine or tryptophan. Fields, in order: V gene, D gene, clone size, J gene, CDR3 DNA, CDR3 protein. D genes are given only for firm matches. The size entry is marked missing in some rows and otherwise reads once, few, many or a size class.

V gene: TRBV4-1
D gene: NA
clone size: few
J gene: TRBJ2-7
CDR3 DNA: TGCGCCAGCAGCCAAGTCGGGTCCTACGAGCAGTACTTC
CDR3 protein: CASSQVGSYEQYF

V gene: TRBV7-2
D gene: TRBD2
clone size: few
J gene: TRBJ2-2
CDR3 DNA: TGTGCCAGCAGCTACCCTCCGGGACTAGCAACCGGGGAGCTGTTTTTT
CDR3 protein: CASSYPPGLATGELFF

V gene: TRBV4-3
D gene: NA
clone size: few
J gene: TRBJ1-2
CDR3 DNA: TGCGCCAGCAGACCGAAAGGGGAAGACTATGGCTACACCTTC
CDR3 protein: CASRPKGEDYGYTF

V gene: TRBV5-6
D gene: TRBD2
clone size: NA
J gene: TRBJ2-3
CDR3 DNA: TGTGCCAGCAGCTTCTCTTCAGGACTAGCGGGGGGGCTCGTCGCAGATACGCAGTATTTT
CDR3 protein: CASSFSSGLAGGLVADTQYF

V gene: TRBV12-3/TRBV12-4
D gene: TRBD2
clone size: many
J gene: TRBJ2-3
CDR3 DNA: TGTGCCAGTGCCCAAGGCGCGGGGGTCACAGATACGCAGTATTTT
CDR3 protein: CASAQGAGVTDTQYF

V gene: TRBV7-2
D gene: TRBD2
clone size: many
J gene: TRBJ2-3
CDR3 DNA: TGTGCCAGCAGCTTAATAGCGGGGGCGGGGGATACGCAGTATTTT
CDR3 protein: CASSLIAGAGDTQYF

V gene: TRBV23-1
D gene: NA
clone size: few
J gene: TRBJ2-2
CDR3 DNA: TGCGCCAGCAATTCGTGCCCCGGGGAGCTGTTTTTT
CDR3 protein: CASNSCPGELFF

V gene: TRBV5-1
D gene: TRBD1
clone size: many
J gene: TRBJ2-7
CDR3 DNA: TGCGCCAGCAGCGCCCGACAGGGCGTTGGCGAGCAGTACTTC
CDR3 protein: CASSARQGVGEQYF

V gene: TRBV5-1
D gene: TRBD1
clone size: NA
J gene: TRBJ2-5
CDR3 DNA: TGCGCCAGCGGGAGAGGGGGCGAGGAGACCCAGTACTTC
CDR3 protein: CASGRGGEETQYF

V gene: TRBV29-1
D gene: NA
clone size: few
J gene: TRBJ2-2
CDR3 DNA: TGCAGCGCCGGAGCGGCGGGGGAGCTGTTTTTT
CDR3 protein: CSAGAAGELFF

V gene: TRBV7-9
D gene: TRBD1
clone size: NA
J gene: TRBJ1-1
CDR3 DNA: TGTGCCAGCAGCCCCCGCCGACAGGGTAGCACTGAAGCTTTCTTT
CDR3 protein: CASSPRRQGSTEAFF

V gene: TRBV4-3
D gene: TRBD1
clone size: few
J gene: TRBJ1-1
CDR3 DNA: TGCGCCAGCAGCCAGCCGGGACAGGGCGCCGAAGCTTTCTTT
CDR3 protein: CASSQPGQGAEAFF

V gene: TRBV5-1
D gene: NA
clone size: few
J gene: TRBJ2-2
CDR3 DNA: TGCGCCAGCAGCACCTCACAGGGGAGGACCGGGGAGCTGTTTTTT
CDR3 protein: CASSTSQGRTGELFF

V gene: TRBV5-4
D gene: NA
clone size: NA
J gene: TRBJ2-1
CDR3 DNA: TGTGCCAGCATCCGGACTCTGGGGGCAAATGAGCAGTTCTTC
CDR3 protein: CASIRTLGANEQFF

V gene: TRBV29-1
D gene: NA
clone size: NA
J gene: TRBJ2-1
CDR3 DNA: TGCAGCGTTGGTGGCAGAGGGTGGGACGAGCAGTTCTTC
CDR3 protein: CSVGGRGWDEQFF

V gene: TRBV7-3
D gene: TRBD2
clone size: NA
J gene: TRBJ2-5
CDR3 DNA: TGTGCCAGCAGCCCCTCTACAGCGGGGGGTCAGGAGACCCAGTACTTC
CDR3 protein: CASSPSTAGGQETQYF

V gene: TRBV12-3/TRBV12-4
D gene: TRBD2
clone size: many
J gene: TRBJ2-7
CDR3 DNA: TGTGCCAGCAGTTCCACTAGCGGGGGGGCGGTTGAGCAGTACTTC
CDR3 protein: CASSSTSGGAVEQYF

V gene: TRBV12-3/TRBV12-4
D gene: TRBD1
clone size: NA
J gene: TRBJ2-7
CDR3 DNA: TGTGCCAGCAGGCACCGGGACAGGGGGACGCACGAGCAGTACTTC
CDR3 protein: CASRHRDRGTHEQYF

V gene: TRBV28
D gene: TRBD1
clone size: few
J gene: TRBJ1-6
CDR3 DNA: TGTGCCAGCAGTTTTGAGGGGGCGCCCCCCCTCCACTTT
CDR3 protein: CASSFEGAPPLHF

V gene: TRBV7-2
D gene: NA
clone size: NA
J gene: TRBJ2-7
CDR3 DNA: TGTGCCAGCAGCTTCTACTTCGGCAGCTCCTACGAGCAGTACTTC
CDR3 protein: CASSFYFGSSYEQYF

V gene: TRBV24-1
D gene: NA
clone size: once
J gene: TRBJ2-1
CDR3 DNA: TGTGCCACCATTTTTAAGGGGGGGCTCTACAATGAGCAGTTCTTC
CDR3 protein: CATIFKGGLYNEQFF

V gene: TRBV12-3/TRBV12-4
D gene: NA
clone size: NA
J gene: TRBJ1-1
CDR3 DNA: TGTGCCAGCACCAGGCACGGGGACCGAAGGGTGGGAGACACTGAAGCTTTCTTT
CDR3 protein: CASTRHGDRRVGDTEAFF

V gene: TRBV6-6
D gene: NA
clone size: few
J gene: TRBJ2-1
CDR3 DNA: TGTGCCAGCACCCGCCCCGAGAACAATGAGCAGTTCTTC
CDR3 protein: CASTRPENNEQFF

V gene: TRBV5-1
D gene: NA
clone size: few
J gene: TRBJ1-4
CDR3 DNA: TGCGCCAGCAGCTTGGAACAGACTAATGAAAAACTGTTTTTT
CDR3 protein: CASSLEQTNEKLFF

V gene: TRBV29-1
D gene: NA
clone size: NA
J gene: TRBJ2-6
CDR3 DNA: TGCAGCGTTGGGAAGGGTGGTGGGGCCAACGTCCTGACTTTC
CDR3 protein: CSVGKGGGANVLTF

V gene: TRBV6-5
D gene: NA
clone size: NA
J gene: TRBJ1-5
CDR3 DNA: TGTGCCAGCAGTTACCCGGGACGGAGCAATCAGCCCCAGCATTTT
CDR3 protein: CASSYPGRSNQPQHF

V gene: TRBV5-4
D gene: TRBD2
clone size: NA
J gene: TRBJ2-7
CDR3 DNA: TGTGCCAGCAGCTTGGGGGGGGGACGTTTCTTGTACGAGCAGTACTTC
CDR3 protein: CASSLGGGRFLYEQYF

V gene: TRBV24-1
D gene: TRBD1
clone size: many
J gene: TRBJ1-6
CDR3 DNA: TGTGCCGGATCCCGGGACAGCCGCTATAATTCACCCCTCCACTTT
CDR3 protein: CAGSRDSRYNSPLHF

V gene: TRBV12-3/TRBV12-4
D gene: NA
clone size: many
J gene: TRBJ2-1
CDR3 DNA: TGTGCCAGCAGCTTGAGAAGCTCCTACAATGAGCAGTTCTTC
CDR3 protein: CASSLRSSYNEQFF

V gene: TRBV12-3/TRBV12-4
D gene: NA
clone size: NA
J gene: TRBJ1-5
CDR3 DNA: TGTGCCAGCAGCTCAGGGGAACGGCCCCAGCATTTT
CDR3 protein: CASSSGERPQHF

V gene: TRBV20-1
D gene: NA
clone size: few
J gene: TRBJ1-3
CDR3 DNA: TGCAGTGCTAGGCCCCCGGGCCCCTCTGGAAACACCATATATTTT
CDR3 protein: CSARPPGPSGNTIYF

V gene: TRBV7-9
D gene: TRBD2
clone size: few
J gene: TRBJ2-3
CDR3 DNA: TGTGCCAGCAGAGGACTAGCGGGGGGGCCTTATACGCAGTATTTT
CDR3 protein: CASRGLAGGPYTQYF

V gene: TRBV12-3/TRBV12-4
D gene: NA
clone size: few
J gene: TRBJ2-3
CDR3 DNA: TGTGCCAGCAGCCCCCGGCCGACAGGAGGTACAGATACGCAGTATTTT
CDR3 protein: CASSPRPTGGTDTQYF

V gene: TRBV27
D gene: NA
clone size: NA
J gene: TRBJ2-1
CDR3 DNA: TGTGCCGCCGCAAGCGGGGACACCTACAATGAGCAGTTCTTC
CDR3 protein: CAAASGDTYNEQFF

V gene: TRBV5-1
D gene: NA
clone size: many
J gene: TRBJ2-3
CDR3 DNA: TGCGCCAGCAGCTCCTCGAAGCGGGTCACAGATACGCAGTATTTT
CDR3 protein: CASSSSKRVTDTQYF

V gene: TRBV12-3/TRBV12-4
D gene: NA
clone size: NA
J gene: TRBJ1-3
CDR3 DNA: TGTGCCAGCAGTCCTATAATCGCTGGGGACACCATATATTTT
CDR3 protein: CASSPIIAGDTIYF

V gene: TRBV6-5
D gene: TRBD1
clone size: few
J gene: TRBJ2-1
CDR3 DNA: TGTGCCAGCAGTTACTCCGGACAGGGCGGGTACAATGAGCAGTTCTTC
CDR3 protein: CASSYSGQGGYNEQFF

V gene: TRBV5-1
D gene: TRBD2
clone size: few
J gene: TRBJ2-1
CDR3 DNA: TGCGCCAGCAGCTCCCAGGGGCTAGCGGGGTATGAGCAGTTCTTC
CDR3 protein: CASSSQGLAGYEQFF

V gene: TRBV5-1
D gene: NA
clone size: few
J gene: TRBJ1-2
CDR3 DNA: TGCGCCAGCAGCTTGGAAGTAGGGAACTATGGCTACACCTTC
CDR3 protein: CASSLEVGNYGYTF

V gene: TRBV4-2
D gene: TRBD1
clone size: few
J gene: TRBJ1-5
CDR3 DNA: TGTGCCAGCAGCGAAGAGGACAGGCCCAATCAGCCCCAGCATTTT
CDR3 protein: CASSEEDRPNQPQHF

V gene: TRBV3-1
D gene: NA
clone size: NA
J gene: TRBJ1-1
CDR3 DNA: TGTGCCAGCAGGACCTTATGGAGGGAAAACACTGAAGCTTTCTTT
CDR3 protein: CASRTLWRENTEAFF

V gene: TRBV7-2
D gene: NA
clone size: NA
J gene: TRBJ1-4
CDR3 DNA: TGTGCCAGCAGCCAAGGGGGATCGGCTAATGAAAAACTGTTTTTT
CDR3 protein: CASSQGGSANEKLFF

V gene: TRBV11-2
D gene: NA
clone size: few
J gene: TRBJ1-1
CDR3 DNA: TGTGCCAGCAGCGTCCCCCTGTCGGCGGCTAACGCTTTCTTT
CDR3 protein: CASSVPLSAANAFF

V gene: TRBV5-1
D gene: NA
clone size: few
J gene: TRBJ1-6
CDR3 DNA: TGCGCCAGCAGCTTGGACCAGGACTATAATTCACCCCTCCACTTT
CDR3 protein: CASSLDQDYNSPLHF

V gene: TRBV4-3
D gene: NA
clone size: NA
J gene: TRBJ1-2
CDR3 DNA: TGCGCCAGCAGCCAAGATCCGGGAGGATATGGCTACACCTTC
CDR3 protein: CASSQDPGGYGYTF

V gene: TRBV29-1
D gene: TRBD1
clone size: NA
J gene: TRBJ2-7
CDR3 DNA: TGCAGCGTTGAAGCCCGGGACAGGCCCTACGAGCAGTACTTC
CDR3 protein: CSVEARDRPYEQYF

V gene: TRBV5-1
D gene: NA
clone size: NA
J gene: TRBJ2-4
CDR3 DNA: TGCGCCAGCAGCTTGGAGGGGAGTCCGGACATTCAGTACTTC
CDR3 protein: CASSLEGSPDIQYF

V gene: TRBV6-2/TRBV6-3
D gene: NA
clone size: NA
J gene: TRBJ2-1
CDR3 DNA: TGTGCCAGCAGTTACCCCCAAAAGCGAGTGAATCACAATGAGCAGTTCTTC
CDR3 protein: CASSYPQKRVNHNEQFF

V gene: TRBV20-1
D gene: NA
clone size: NA
J gene: TRBJ2-5
CDR3 DNA: TGCAGTGCTATGGGGGGCCAAGAGACCCAGTACTTC
CDR3 protein: CSAMGGQETQYF

V gene: TRBV2
D gene: NA
clone size: NA
J gene: TRBJ1-4
CDR3 DNA: TGTGCCAGCAGGCCACAGGGTCCGGTTGAAAAACTGTTTTTT
CDR3 protein: CASRPQGPVEKLFF

V gene: TRBV7-9
D gene: TRBD1
clone size: many
J gene: TRBJ1-2
CDR3 DNA: TGTGCCAGCAGCTTTGGGACAGGGAAGTATGGCTACACCTTC
CDR3 protein: CASSFGTGKYGYTF

V gene: TRBV6-1
D gene: NA
clone size: few
J gene: TRBJ2-2
CDR3 DNA: TGTGCCAGCAACCCCAGGGGCAGGAACACCGGGGAGCTGTTTTTT
CDR3 protein: CASNPRGRNTGELFF